A single sample gave rise to the 23 T cell receptor beta chains below, sequenced in a study of T cell changes during pregnancy in multiple sclerosis. Clones were read by immunoSEQ multiplex PCR, and TCRdb kept only the in-frame ones, dropping some. The sample contains about 42,000 clones, 84% of which appear only once. The sequenced sample was CD4+ T cells from peripheral blood mononuclear cells, obtained before pregnancy. The receptors were sampled from a female donor with multiple sclerosis, enrolled in a pregnancy study.

The sample holds one count of this clone. The chain carries TRBV19 and TRBJ2-7, with 13 positions matching TRBD2. The V gene end was trimmed by 4 bases and the J gene end by 3 bases; junction bases not matched to a gene: 9. The CDR3 extends over 17 amino acids. Looked up from germline, CDR1 is LNHDA and CDR2 is SQIVND (reference sequence). In DNA form, the CDR3 reads TGTGCCAGTAGTAAACGGTTCTGGACTAGCGGGAGCTACGAGCAGTACTTC. Amino acids: CASSKRFWTSGSYEQYF.

The rearrangement links TRBV7-9 to TRBJ2-7; 8 bases map to TRBD1. This CDR3 contains 12 residues. CDR1 and CDR2 (germline): SEHNR, FQNEAQ (reference sequence). After removal of 6 bases from V and 9 bases from J, the junction contained 7 bases not matched to a gene. In DNA, the CDR3 is TGTGCCAGCAGTACGCGGACAGGGCGGCAGTACTTC. This sequence encodes CASSTRTGRQYF. Full variable domain (remainder filled in from reference TRBV7-9 and TRBJ2-7): DTGVSQNPRHKITKRGQNVTFRCDPISEHNRLYWYRQTLGQGPEFLTYFQNEAQLEKSRLLSDRFSAERPKGSFSTLEIQRTEQGDSAMYLCASSTRTGRQYFGPGTRLTVT.

J is TRBJ1-5 and V is TRBV30; 9 bases match TRBD1. With V trimmed by 0 bases and J by 9 bases, 15 bases remained unmatched. The CDR3 sequence is 17 residues long. The germline V gene encodes CDR1 GTSNPN and CDR2 SVGIG (reference sequence). CDR3 sequence reads: CAWSVSYSRQGERPQHF. Here the CDR3 DNA reads TGTGCCTGGAGTGTAAGTTATTCTAGACAGGGGGAGCGGCCCCAGCATTTT.

J is TRBJ1-5 and V is TRBV12-5; D gene unclear. CDR1 and CDR2 (germline): LGHNT, FRNRAP. CDR3 size: 13 residues. The germline V and J ends were trimmed by 6 bases and 3 bases, with 9 bases remaining between them. The CDR3 is CASGPGFNQPQHF. Here the CDR3 DNA reads TGTGCTAGTGGGCCAGGCTTCAATCAGCCCCAGCATTTT.

This clone was counted between two and nine times. The rearrangement links TRBV5-1 to TRBJ1-1; D call uncertain. The CDR3 covers 13 residues. Trimming removed 0 bases at V and 7 bases at J, with 10 bases between. In germline, CDR1 is SGHRS, CDR2 YFSETQ. The CDR3 nucleotides read TGCGCCAGCAGCTTGGGGGAGCAATTTGAAGCTTTCTTT. As protein: CASSLGEQFEAFF.

This rearrangement joins TRBV11-3 to TRBJ2-1; TRBD2 agrees at 9 bases. Germline assignment: CDR1 SGHNT and CDR2 YENEEA. J was trimmed by 8 bases and V by 1 base; bases with no gene match: 6. CDR3 length equals 15 residues. The CDR3 protein is CASSLGAGGPDEQFF. The CDR3 DNA sequence: TGTGCCAGCAGCTTAGGTGCGGGGGGGCCGGATGAGCAGTTCTTC.

CDR3 bases: TGTGCCAGCAGTGAAGGACAGGTCTATAATTCACCCCTCCACTTT. This encodes CASSEGQVYNSPLHF. This chain joins TRBV6-1 and TRBJ1-6; D might be TRBD1 (6 bases). CDR1 is MNHNS, CDR2 SASEGT, per germline. This CDR3 comprises 15 residues. The V end lost 1 base, the J end lost 3 bases, and 7 bases lay between the germline ends.

This clone was detected many times. The rearrangement links TRBV5-1 to TRBJ1-3; D is undetermined. V lost 3 bases and J lost 0, with 7 bases in between. Germline V gives CDR1 SGHRS, CDR2 YFSETQ. CDR3 length: 14 residues. The CDR3 protein is CASSSGISGNTIYF. Written as DNA, the CDR3 is TGCGCCAGCAGCTCCGGGATCTCTGGAAACACCATATATTTT.

This clone was detected only a few times. This chain joins TRBV5-1 and TRBJ2-7, with TRBD1 matching over 7 bases. Germline V gives CDR1 SGHRS, CDR2 YFSETQ. This CDR3 is built from 14 residues. Unmatched junction bases numbered 5, after V lost 3 bases and J lost 2 bases. The CDR3 protein is CASSSRTGTYEQYF. The DNA for the CDR3 is TGCGCCAGCAGCTCCCGGACAGGTACCTACGAGCAGTACTTC.

This clone appeared a single time. The chain is built from TRBV7-2 and TRBJ2-2; unclear D gene. Germline assignment: CDR1 SGHTA and CDR2 FQGNSA. Trimming cost V 3 bases and J 2 bases, with 13 bases left between them. The CDR3 runs 16 residues. Here the CDR3 DNA reads TGTGCCAGCAGCTTGTTCGAAGCTCGTAACACCGGGGAGCTGTTTTTT. Translating gives CASSLFEARNTGELFF.

The chain links TRBV7-9 to TRBJ2-2, with 11 nucleotides matching TRBD2. The ends lost 5 bases at V and 7 bases at J; junction bases unmatched: 9. The CDR3 is 16 amino acids. The germline CDR1 and CDR2 sequences are SEHNR and FQNEAQ (reference sequence). The CDR3 DNA follows: TGTGCCAGCAGCGTCCTGACTAGCGGGACTGACGGGGAGCTGTTTTTT. It is translated as CASSVLTSGTDGELFF.

The V and J genes are TRBV7-3 and TRBJ1-1, with 7 nucleotides matching TRBD1. Germline V gene sequence: CDR1 SGHTA, CDR2 FQGTGA. V was clipped by 0 bases and J by 4 bases; unmatched bases: 11. The length of the CDR3 is 17 residues. Here the CDR3 reads CASSLTPFEGAGTEAFF. Here the CDR3 DNA reads TGTGCCAGCAGCTTAACCCCATTTGAGGGGGCAGGCACTGAAGCTTTCTTT.

Concerning this clone: Other DNA sequences of this sample code for an identical CDR3. This chain links TRBV5-1 with TRBJ1-1; a possible D gene is TRBD1 (5 bases). Germline CDR1 and CDR2: SGHRS and YFSETQ. The V gene lost 2 bases and the J gene lost 5 bases, with 10 bases spanning the gap. The CDR3 loop spans 13 amino acids. DNA of the CDR3: TGCGCCAGCAGCTTCCAGGGTGATACTGAAGCTTTCTTT. Its protein product is CASSFQGDTEAFF. Variable domain in full (rest from reference TRBV5-1 and TRBJ1-1): KAGVTQTPRYLIKTRGQQVTLSCSPISGHRSVSWYQQTPGQGLQFLFEYFSETQRNKGNFPGRFSGRQFSNSRSEMNVSTLELGDSALYLCASSFQGDTEAFFGQGTRLTVV.

This clone was recorded a few times. The chain recombines TRBV11-2 with TRBJ1-2, with 9 positions matching TRBD1. This CDR3 contains 18 residues. V was pared by 6 bases and J by 0 bases, with 14 bases of the junction left unmatched. CDR1 and CDR2 (germline): SGHAT, FQNNGV. Here the CDR3 reads CASSHMRTGDGANYGYTF. In nucleotides, the CDR3 is TGTGCCAGCAGTCACATGAGGACAGGGGATGGAGCTAACTATGGCTACACCTTC.

The V and J genes are TRBV7-9 and TRBJ1-2, with TRBD1 as a possible D gene (5 bases). The CDR3 is 15 residues long. Trimming shortened V by 4 bases and J by 0 bases, and 12 bases separated the two germline ends. Germline V gives CDR1 SEHNR, CDR2 FQNEAQ (reference sequence). The CDR3 loop reads CASSSRRDANYGYTF. The CDR3 DNA sequence: TGTGCCAGCAGCTCACGGAGGGACGCTAACTATGGCTACACCTTC.

This chain joins TRBV7-9 and TRBJ2-4, with D unresolved. CDR1 is SEHNR and CDR2 is FQNEAQ in the germline V gene (reference sequence). V was clipped by 1 base and J by 5 bases, with 6 bases between them. The CDR3 sequence is 13 residues long. The CDR3 nucleotides read TGTGCCAGCAGCTTAGGAAGCGAAAACATTCAGTACTTC. It encodes CASSLGSENIQYF.

This chain's CDR3 is CASGAGTQVYGYTF. CDR3 nucleotides: TGTGCCAGTGGGGCGGGGACGCAAGTCTATGGCTACACCTTC. V gene TRBV19 combines with J gene TRBJ1-2; possibly TRBD1 for D (5 bases). From germline, CDR1 is LNHDA and CDR2 SQIVND (reference sequence). Trimming removed 8 bases at V and 4 bases at J, with 17 bases between. The CDR3 extends over 14 amino acids.

This sequence joins TRBV11-2 and TRBJ2-7; TRBD2 matches at 7 bases. Germline V CDR1 and CDR2: SGHAT, FQNNGV. The CDR3 length is 13 residues. V lost 8 bases to trimming and J lost 2 bases; unmatched junction nucleotides: 6. The CDR3 loop is CASGRAITYEQYF. DNA of the CDR3: TGTGCCAGCGGGAGGGCCATAACCTACGAGCAGTACTTC.

This rearrangement joins TRBV6-5 to TRBJ1-5; tentatively, D is TRBD1 (5 bases). There are 14 residues in the CDR3. V dropped 7 bases and J dropped 4 bases, with 14 bases sitting between them. CDR1 MNHEY and CDR2 SVGAGI come from the germline V gene. The CDR3 DNA is TGTGCCAGCAACCCCACAGGCCAAAATCAGCCCCAGCATTTT. Protein sequence: CASNPTGQNQPQHF.

The chain's CDR3 is CASSLDPGAEETQYF. The DNA of the CDR3 is TGCGCCAGCAGCTTGGACCCGGGAGCTGAGGAGACCCAGTACTTC. The rearrangement uses TRBV5-1 and TRBJ2-5; the D gene is possibly TRBD2 (6 bases). The CDR3 has 15 amino acids. The germline gives CDR1 SGHRS, CDR2 YFSETQ. The V end was cut by 0 bases, the J end by 5 bases, with 14 bases between.

The rearrangement joins TRBV5-1 to TRBJ2-5; TRBD2 matches 7 bases. The J segment lost 2 bases and the V segment lost 3 bases, leaving 4 bases of the junction unmatched. Germline assignment: CDR1 SGHRS and CDR2 YFSETQ. The CDR3 is made up of 14 amino acids. The CDR3 is CASSSPSGQETQYF. The CDR3 DNA reads as TGCGCCAGCAGCTCCCCTAGCGGACAAGAGACCCAGTACTTC.

The sample holds a few counts of this clone. CDR3 loop: CASSLAAPGDSPLHF. The CDR3, as DNA: TGTGCCAGCAGCTTAGCGGCCCCAGGGGATTCACCCCTCCACTTT. The rearrangement joins TRBV7-6 to TRBJ1-6, with D perhaps matching TRBD1 (6 bases). V was pared by 0 bases and J by 8 bases, with 11 bases between. The CDR3 covers 15 residues. Germline V lookup: CDR1 SGHVS, CDR2 FNYEAQ.

The CDR3 here is CASRRTDNEQFF. The CDR3 DNA sequence: TGTGCCAGCAGGAGGACTGACAATGAGCAGTTCTTC. V and J are TRBV2 and TRBJ2-1; D might be TRBD2 (5 bases). The CDR3 runs 12 residues. CDR1 is SNHLY and CDR2 is FYNNEI in the germline V gene. V was clipped by 6 bases and J by 5 bases, with 8 bases between them. The entire variable domain, with the rest obtained from reference TRBV2 and TRBJ2-1, is as follows: EPEVTQTPSHQVTQMGQEVILRCVPISNHLYFYWYRQILGQKVEFLVSFYNNEISEKSEIFDDQFSVERPDGSNFTLKIRSTKLEDSAMYFCASRRTDNEQFFGPGTRLTVL.